This TCR beta chain was captured by sequencing in a study of T cell clonotyping in hematopoietic cell transplantation. This clone was observed a single time. The data were produced by immunoSEQ multiplex PCR, yet TCRdb's version contains in-frame clones alone and is incomplete. The repertoire has about 3,600 clones, just over 70% of them found once; the top ten carry 5.9%. Germline V gives CDR1 LNHDA, CDR2 SQIVND (reference sequence). With 4 bases removed from V and 7 bases from J, the gap between germline ends came to 11 bases. The CDR3 covers 14 residues. The specimen was peripheral blood mononuclear cells, collected 30 days after allogeneic stem cell transplant. The TCR comes from a male patient between 40 and 49 years old who had an allogeneic stem cell transplant from an unrelated donor, so the T cells may come from the graft donor. Some clones in this sample may be carry-over from other donors' samples. The rearrangement uses TRBV19 and TRBJ1-6, with D unclear. The CDR3: CASSTASTNSPLHF. The CDR3 DNA reads TGTGCCAGTAGTACGGCCTCGACCAATTCACCCCTCCACTTT.